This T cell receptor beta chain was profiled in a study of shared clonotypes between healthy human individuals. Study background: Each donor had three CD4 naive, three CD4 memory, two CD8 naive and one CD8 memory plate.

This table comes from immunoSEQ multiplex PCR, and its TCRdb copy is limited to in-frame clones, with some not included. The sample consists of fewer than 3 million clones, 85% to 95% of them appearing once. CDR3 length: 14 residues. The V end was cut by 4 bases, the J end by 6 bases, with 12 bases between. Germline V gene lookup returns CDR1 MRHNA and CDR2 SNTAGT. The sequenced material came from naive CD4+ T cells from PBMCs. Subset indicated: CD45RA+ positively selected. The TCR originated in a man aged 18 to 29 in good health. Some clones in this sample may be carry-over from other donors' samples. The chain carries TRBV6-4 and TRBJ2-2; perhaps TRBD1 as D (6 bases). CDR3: CASSVSQGSGELFF. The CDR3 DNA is TGTGCCAGCAGTGTCTCACAGGGCTCCGGGGAGCTGTTTTTT.